This TCR beta chain derives from a study of Graves' ophthalmopathy and Graves' hyperthyroidism. Germline V CDR1 and CDR2: SQVTM, ANQGSEA. The CDR3 length is 13 residues. Trimming cost V 4 bases and J 1 base, with 10 bases left between them. Amplification targeted the TCR beta CDR3 regions, with RNA transcripts as the source material. An initial RT-PCR round employing HTBI primers preceded a second-round multiplex PCR. MiXCR, applied by TCRdb to the multiplex PCR reads, yields one record per CDR3 protein. The data contain 740,000 or so distinct CDR3 sequences, approximately 40% of them singletons. This clonotype was recorded at least ten times.

The clonotype comes from an adult man with Graves' ophthalmopathy. Sequenced input: peripheral blood. The gene calls are TRBV29-1 and TRBJ1-2; the D gene is possibly TRBD1 (6 bases). The CDR3 is CSVGPDSNYGYTF. In DNA, the CDR3 is TGCAGCGTTGGACCGGACAGTAACTATGGCTACACCTTC.